This is a list of T cell receptor beta chains from one sample in a study of T-cell memory formation after mild COVID-19. TCRdb reprocessed the 5' RACE reads with MiXCR, giving one entry per CDR3 protein. The sample contains 75,000 to 90,000 distinct CDR3 sequences, approximately 14% of which appear only once. Sequencing was carried out using PBMCs or a T cell subset sorted from them (not recorded which). These receptors were obtained from an adult woman who had mild COVID-19 (a few samples of this study predate the infection). Cell type and time point are not known. Both conserved end residues are part of each CDR3. A D gene is named only where the DNA matches it firmly. Size values are once, few and many counts, or a class for expanded clones, and some rows have none.

clone_size: -; d_call: -; j_call: TRBJ2-1; v_call: TRBV7-9; cdr3_aa: CASSFFGDDNEQFF; cdr3_nt: TGTGCCAGCAGCTTTTTCGGGGACGACAATGAGCAGTTCTTC
clone_size: -; d_call: -; j_call: TRBJ2-7; v_call: TRBV7-9; cdr3_aa: CASSFISSYEQYF; cdr3_nt: TGTGCCAGCAGCTTTATTAGCTCCTACGAGCAGTACTTC
clone_size: many; d_call: TRBD1; j_call: TRBJ2-3; v_call: TRBV3-1; cdr3_aa: CASSIRDRAHDTQYF; cdr3_nt: TGTGCCAGCAGCATACGGGACAGGGCGCACGATACGCAGTATTTT
clone_size: many; d_call: TRBD2; j_call: TRBJ2-1; v_call: TRBV11-2; cdr3_aa: CASSLGIAGAAFDEQFF; cdr3_nt: TGTGCCAGCAGCTTGGGAATAGCGGGAGCCGCTTTCGATGAGCAGTTCTTC
clone_size: few; d_call: -; j_call: TRBJ1-1; v_call: TRBV18; cdr3_aa: CASSGGSTEAFF; cdr3_nt: TGTGCCAGCTCCGGGGGGTCCACTGAAGCTTTCTTT
clone_size: many; d_call: -; j_call: TRBJ2-5; v_call: TRBV20-1; cdr3_aa: CSARDKARVTKETQYF; cdr3_nt: TGCAGTGCTAGAGATAAGGCCCGAGTTACGAAAGAGACCCAGTACTTC
clone_size: -; d_call: -; j_call: TRBJ2-7; v_call: TRBV13; cdr3_aa: CASSLIHRANHSYEQYF; cdr3_nt: TGTGCCAGCAGCTTAATTCATCGAGCTAATCACTCCTACGAGCAGTACTTC
clone_size: few; d_call: TRBD2; j_call: TRBJ2-1; v_call: TRBV9; cdr3_aa: CASKGTSGSNEQFF; cdr3_nt: TGTGCCAGCAAGGGGACTAGCGGGAGTAATGAGCAGTTCTTC
clone_size: -; d_call: TRBD2; j_call: TRBJ2-2; v_call: TRBV3-1; cdr3_aa: CASSQVSAGGNTGELFF; cdr3_nt: TGTGCCAGCAGCCAAGTATCAGCGGGGGGGAACACCGGGGAGCTGTTTTTT
clone_size: -; d_call: -; j_call: TRBJ2-4; v_call: TRBV6-5; cdr3_aa: CASSYSNLDIQYF; cdr3_nt: TGTGCCAGCAGTTACTCGAACTTGGACATTCAGTACTTC
clone_size: few; d_call: TRBD2; j_call: TRBJ2-3; v_call: TRBV4-2; cdr3_aa: CASSQEGGLAGTDTQYF; cdr3_nt: TGTGCCAGCAGCCAAGAAGGAGGACTAGCGGGCACAGATACGCAGTATTTT